The clone carrying this TCR beta chain was found many times. Its antigen is unknown. Mismatch with germline at one junction end may stem from a read error. TCRdb fed the reads into MiXCR, producing one record per CDR3 protein. The sample holds approximately 910,000 distinct CDR3 sequences, roughly 31% seen once. This sample was taken from a study of T cell repertoires in cytomegalovirus infection. The CDR3 runs to 13 residues. CDR1 SGHVS and CDR2 FNYEAQ come from the germline V gene. This specimen consisted of cultured CD8+ T cells from PBMCs, obtained from culture after CMV antigen stimulation. The chain is built from TRBV7-6 and TRBJ2-5, with D uncertain. This clonotype originated in a human donor in good health (CMV status not recorded). Some clones in this sample may be carry-over from other donors' samples. DNA for the CDR3: TGTGCCAGCAGCTTAACGAGGTGGCCTAAACCATTCTTC. Translation gives CASSLTRWPKPFF.